The entry below gives a single T cell receptor beta chain sequence along with its context. Antigen specificity is unknown. Next came a second PCR, run for about 7 to 12 cycles, which used a sample-barcoded 5' primer along with a J-beta primer mix. A 12-random-nucleotide template-switch adaptor tagged each cDNA molecule. TCRdb re-called the 5' RACE reads with MiXCR, one entry per CDR3 protein. The repertoire holds over a million distinct CDR3 sequences, with 35% to 50% as singletons. The CDR3 covers 14 residues. V was cut by 0 bases and J by 6 bases, with 9 bases left in between. Germline CDR1 SGHRS, CDR2 YFSETQ. Each individual donor underwent a draw of approximately 9.6 milliliters of peripheral blood. Extraction yielded at least 5 micrograms of total RNA per sample. The data were obtained in a study of blood T cells in healthy people across ages. Findings and caveats of the study: The unsorted PBMCs prevented any conclusive comparison of naive versus antigen-experienced cells.

The chain joins TRBV5-1 to TRBJ2-2; D uncertain. The clonotype originates from a woman aged 55-69 years in good health. What was sequenced was blood. The chain's CDR3 is CASSLARWAGELFF. DNA for the CDR3: TGCGCCAGCAGCTTGGCCCGGTGGGCCGGGGAGCTGTTTTTT.